One and the same sample provided the 14 T cell receptor beta chains below, sequenced in a study of TIL therapy for anti-PD-1-resistant metastatic lung cancer. This was the immunoSEQ v3 assay. Measured with immunoSEQ multiplex PCR; TCRdb has only the in-frame clones, and not every one. The sample contains tens of thousands of clones, roughly 66% of which appear only once. Time point here: pre-treatment sample, taken before nivolumab and TIL therapy. The source was blood, collected at baseline. These TCRs come from a person between 30 and 80 years old with non-small cell lung cancer.

This clone was picked up a small number of times. The chain recombines TRBV10-3 with TRBJ1-2; D is perhaps TRBD1 (5 bases). The CDR3 is 15 amino acids. Germline CDR1 ENHRY, CDR2 SYGVKD. V was cut by 4 bases and J by 4 bases, with 16 bases left in between. CDR3 sequence: CAISGGPDLTYGYTF. The DNA of the CDR3 is TGTGCCATCAGTGGGGGACCTGACCTTACCTATGGCTACACCTTC.

J is TRBJ2-2 and V is TRBV2; 12 bases agree with TRBD2. Unmatched junction bases numbered 6, after V lost 6 bases and J lost 4 bases. The CDR3 is 16 residues long. Germline V gene lookup returns CDR1 SNHLY and CDR2 FYNNEI. CDR3 bases: TGTGCCAGCAGGCCTAGCGGGAGGGTGGGCACCGGGGAGCTGTTTTTT. Translated: CASRPSGRVGTGELFF.

The chain employs TRBV30 and TRBJ1-5; the match to TRBD1 covers 7 bases. CDR1 GTSNPN and CDR2 SVGIG come from the germline V gene (reference sequence). V was pared by 1 base and J by 4 bases, with 7 bases of the junction left unmatched. This CDR3 is built from 15 residues. CDR3 coding DNA: TGTGCCTGGAGTGAGGGGGCCTCGCCGAATCAGCCCCAGCATTTT. It encodes CAWSEGASPNQPQHF.

The V call is TRBV6-4, the J call TRBJ2-1; D not resolved. CDR3 length equals 14 residues. Germline-derived CDR1 and CDR2 are MRHNA and SNTAGT. V lost 0 bases, J lost 5 bases, and 8 bases lay in between. Here the CDR3 DNA reads TGTGCCAGCAGTGACTCAGGGCGGAACAATGAGCAGTTCTTC. Its translation is CASSDSGRNNEQFF.

The J gene is TRBJ2-5, the V gene TRBV6-6; no definite D call. The V gene lost 5 bases and the J gene lost 5 bases, with 15 bases spanning the gap. Germline V gene data show CDR1 as MNHNY and CDR2 as SVGAGI (reference sequence). The CDR3 spans 14 residues. The CDR3 sequence: CASSQGMGGETQYF. Here the CDR3 DNA reads TGTGCCAGCAGTCAAGGAATGGGCGGTGAGACCCAGTACTTC.

This chain joins TRBV6-1 and TRBJ2-7; 7 bases match TRBD1. CDR1 and CDR2 (germline): MNHNS, SASEGT. This CDR3 comprises 15 residues. J lost 3 bases, V lost 6 bases, and 11 bases had no gene match. CDR3 DNA sequence: TGTGCCAGCAGCTCGACAGGGTCTGAAGGCTACGAGCAGTACTTC. It specifies CASSSTGSEGYEQYF.

The chain employs TRBV11-2 and TRBJ1-5; D is unclear. CDR1 and CDR2 from the germline V gene are SGHAT and FQNNGV. The V end lost 3 bases, the J end lost 9 bases, and 15 bases lay between the germline ends. This CDR3 has 14 amino acids. CDR3 loop: CASSLGLPSAPQHF. In DNA form, the CDR3 reads TGTGCCAGCAGCTTGGGTCTCCCGTCAGCGCCCCAGCATTTT.

The V and J genes are TRBV28 and TRBJ2-3; 11 bases fit TRBD2. The V gene end was trimmed by 6 bases and the J gene end by 6 bases; junction bases not matched to a gene: 11. The germline gives CDR1 MDHEN, CDR2 SYDVKM. The CDR3 has 16 residues. The CDR3 DNA sequence: TGTGCCAGCAGACTAGCGGGAGTTTCCCTGCAGGATACGCAGTATTTT. Amino acids: CASRLAGVSLQDTQYF. The whole variable domain, remainder taken from reference TRBV28 and TRBJ2-3, is DVKVTQSSRYLVKRTGEKVFLECVQDMDHENMFWYRQDPGLGLRLIYFSYDVKMKEKGDIPEGYSVSREKKERFSLILESASTNQTSMYLCASRLAGVSLQDTQYFGPGTRLTVL.

The gene calls are TRBV9 and TRBJ2-3; D perhaps matches TRBD2 (6 bases). Germline V gene data show CDR1 as SGDLS and CDR2 as YYNGEE. The CDR3 totals 16 residues. V shed 0 bases and J shed 4 bases, with 15 bases lying between them. The chain's CDR3 is CASSVVGGLGADTQYF. Written as DNA, the CDR3 is TGTGCCAGCAGCGTAGTGGGAGGACTGGGGGCAGATACGCAGTATTTT.

The J gene is TRBJ2-1, the V gene TRBV9; D call uncertain. The length of the CDR3 is 15 residues. CDR1 is SGDLS, CDR2 YYNGEE, per germline. V gave up 0 bases and J gave up 0 bases, with 7 bases separating them. The CDR3 sequence is CASSVGLGSYNEQFF. The CDR3 DNA reads TGTGCCAGCAGCGTAGGACTCGGCTCCTACAATGAGCAGTTCTTC.

The chain is built from TRBV6-5 and TRBJ1-2, with no clear D. V was shortened by 7 bases and J by 5 bases, with 14 bases between the two germline ends. The germline V gene encodes CDR1 MNHEY and CDR2 SVGAGI. The CDR3 consists of 13 residues. Here the CDR3 reads CASTLASGYGYTF. The CDR3 DNA reads TGTGCCAGCACCCTTGCATCCGGGTATGGCTACACCTTC.

The chain couples TRBV13 to TRBJ1-4; no reliable D call. This CDR3 is 12 amino acids long. The V gene's germline CDR1 is PRHDT and CDR2 FYEKMQ (reference sequence). V was shortened by 5 bases and J by 17 bases, with 18 bases between the two germline ends. Here the CDR3 reads CASSNRLGRRFF. In nucleotides, the CDR3 is TGTGCCAGCAGCAACCGTCTAGGGCGTCGTTTTTTT.

The chain joins TRBV5-1 to TRBJ2-2, with TRBD1 matching over 7 bases. CDR1 and CDR2 from the germline V gene are SGHRS and YFSETQ. CDR3 length: 16 amino acids. The V and J ends lost 0 bases and 4 bases, in that order; junction bases with no gene match: 6. The CDR3 spells CASSLAPAGGTGELFF. CDR3 nucleotide sequence: TGCGCCAGCAGCTTGGCCCCAGCAGGGGGCACCGGGGAGCTGTTTTTT.

This chain uses TRBV4-1 with TRBJ2-5; 8 nucleotides line up with TRBD2. The better agreement between TRBJ2-7 and the DNA end casts doubt on the J call. In germline, CDR1 is MGHRA, CDR2 YSYEKL. The CDR3 runs to 16 residues. CDR3 region: CASRPAPGPGGYEQYF. The CDR3 DNA reads as TGCGCCAGCAGACCCGCCCCCGGCCCGGGGGGGTACGAGCAGTACTTC.